This TCR beta chain was recorded in a study of T cells in Graves' hyperthyroidism and ophthalmopathy. In its sample, this clonotype was seen a few times. Germline V lookup: CDR1 SGHTA, CDR2 FQGNSA. The CDR3 has 13 amino acids. The V end lost 5 bases, the J end lost 4 bases, and 8 bases lay between the germline ends. Extraction of PBMCs used 10 ml of fresh peripheral blood. The TCR beta CDR3 regions underwent amplification using RNA transcripts as the source. The HTBI primer set served for first-round RT-PCR of the TCR CDR3. Using its own MiXCR run on the multiplex PCR reads, TCRdb lists one record per CDR3 protein. The sample lists hundreds of thousands of distinct CDR3 sequences; over 12% were seen once.

J is TRBJ1-4 and V is TRBV7-2; D not resolved. Sequencing was performed on blood. The sequence was collected from a man in his late teens or twenties with Graves' ophthalmopathy. In DNA form, the CDR3 reads TGTGCCAGCAGCCGATATAATAATGAAAAACTGTTTTTT. The encoded protein is CASSRYNNEKLFF.